What follows are 26 T cell receptor beta chains derived from one specimen sequenced in a study of EBV T-cell therapy then PD-1 blockade in nasopharyngeal carcinoma. Treatment indicated: AdE1-LMPpoly-expanded autologous EBV-specific T-cell therapy followed by anti-PD-1 nivolumab. Their antigens remain unidentified. TCRdb keeps only in-frame clones here, not all; method: immunoSEQ multiplex PCR. The sample consists of roughly 17,000 clones, around four fifths of them appearing once. The material sequenced was CD8+ T cells from blood, taken at day 0 from a patient whose treatment included autologous EBV-specific T cells and nivolumab. All receptors come from a man aged 35-49 years with nasopharyngeal carcinoma.

The genes are TRBV27 and TRBJ2-5; tentatively, D is TRBD1 (6 bases). The ends were cut back, 5 bases at V and 10 bases at J, with 26 bases in the middle. From germline, CDR1 is MNHEY and CDR2 SMNVEV (reference sequence). The CDR3 covers 16 residues. This CDR3 is CASSPQGSIPPGGQYF. DNA of the CDR3: TGTGCCAGCAGTCCACAGGGTTCAATCCCCCCAGGTGGCCAGTACTTC.

The chain is built from TRBV4-3 and TRBJ1-6; D perhaps matches TRBD1 (5 bases). The germline V gene has CDR1 LGHNA and CDR2 YSLEER. V shed 0 bases and J shed 8 bases, with 17 bases lying between them. This CDR3 spans 17 amino acids. Here the CDR3 DNA reads TGCGCCAGCAGCCAAGATCAGGAGGCGGGGACCTATTCACCCCTCCACTTT. Its protein product is CASSQDQEAGTYSPLHF.

For the CDR3, the DNA is TGTGCCAGCAGTCCACAGAGTACATATGGCTACACCTTC. The encoded protein is CASSPQSTYGYTF. The chain is built from TRBV6-2 or TRBV6-3 and TRBJ1-2; D is unresolved. Per germline, CDR1 MNHEY and CDR2 SVGEGT. The CDR3 totals 13 residues. Trimming left V 5 bases short and J 5 bases short, with 12 bases between.

DNA of the CDR3: TGTGCCAGCAGTGATAGGGGGGACACCGGGGAGCTGTTTTTT. Its translation: CASSDRGDTGELFF. The chain employs TRBV25-1 and TRBJ2-2; D may be TRBD1 or TRBD2 (6 bases each). Trimming cost V 3 bases and J 3 bases, with 8 bases left between them. CDR1 is MGHDK, CDR2 SYGVNS, per germline. The CDR3 loop spans 14 amino acids.

Details on this clone: One end of the junction varies from germline; a read error may be responsible. V usage is TRBV12-5 and J usage is TRBJ1-2; TRBD1 matches at 8 bases. CDR1 is LGHNT, CDR2 FRNRAP, per germline. The CDR3 totals 14 residues. The CDR3 loop reads CASGSTDPPGGYAF. CDR3 DNA sequence: TGTGCTAGTGGTTCGACAGACCCGCCAGGGGGCTACGCCTTC. Supplemented by reference TRBV12-5 and TRBJ1-2, the full variable domain reads DARVTQTPRHKVTEMGQEVTMRCQPILGHNTVFWYRQTMMQGLELLAYFRNRAPLDDSGMPKDRFSAEMPDATLATLKIQPSEPRDSAVYFCASGSTDPPGGYAFGSGTRLTVV.

The chain employs TRBV12-3 or TRBV12-4 and TRBJ2-5; possible D gene TRBD2, 6 bases. The CDR3 contains 13 residues. V lost 5 bases and J lost 7, with 14 bases in between. Written as DNA, the CDR3 is TGTGCCAGCAGTCTGGGGGGTTCCGGGACCCAGTACTTC. It is translated as CASSLGGSGTQYF.

J is TRBJ1-5 and V is TRBV30; D may be TRBD1 (6 bases). Germline CDR1 GTSNPN, CDR2 SVGIG (reference sequence). V was trimmed by 3 bases and J by 0 bases, leaving 15 bases between them. The CDR3 contains 16 residues. CDR3 DNA sequence: TGTGCCTGGAGGGGACGGGGGGCGCTTAGCAATCAGCCCCAGCATTTT. It is translated as CAWRGRGALSNQPQHF.

CDR3: CASSLAGPLTEAFF. As DNA, the CDR3 is TGCGCCAGCAGCTTGGCCGGCCCCCTCACTGAAGCTTTCTTT. The chain is built from TRBV5-1 and TRBJ1-1; no clear D. V was shortened by 0 bases and J by 4 bases, with 10 bases between the two germline ends. The length of the CDR3 is 14 residues. CDR1 is SGHRS, CDR2 YFSETQ, per germline.

The chain is built from TRBV7-9 and TRBJ1-2; D gene ambiguous. V lost 5 bases, J lost 2 bases, and 15 bases lay in between. Germline V gives CDR1 SEHNR, CDR2 FQNEAQ (reference sequence). This CDR3 is built from 15 residues. CDR3 bases: TGTGCCAGCAGCCCGGGTGAATGGGAGAACTATGGCTACACCTTC. Protein product: CASSPGEWENYGYTF.

This clone was counted only a few times. The chain employs TRBV6-2 or TRBV6-3 and TRBJ1-5; weak D call: TRBD1 (5 bases). CDR3 length equals 15 residues. The germline V gene has CDR1 MNHEY and CDR2 SVGEGT. V lost 2 bases and J 1 base, leaving 9 bases between the germline ends. CDR3 protein: CASSYTTGSNQPQHF. Written as DNA, the CDR3 is TGTGCCAGCAGTTACACCACAGGCAGCAATCAGCCCCAGCATTTT.

With regard to this clone: Without the conserved terminal phenylalanine or tryptophan, this CDR3 likely stems from a read error. V usage is TRBV3-1 (or the pseudogene TRBV3-2) and J usage is TRBJ2-3; 7 bases align to TRBD2. Per the germline V gene, CDR1 is LGHDT and CDR2 is YNNKEL (reference sequence). This CDR3 contains 17 residues. This chain's CDR3 is CAGSGVHPIVMQDTQYL. The CDR3 bases are TGTGCCGGCAGCGGGGTTCATCCCATTGTCATGCAAGATACGCAGTATCTT.

This clone has only one observation. This chain connects TRBV6-2 or TRBV6-3 to TRBJ1-6; possibly TRBD1 for D (5 bases). The CDR3 extends over 18 amino acids. Trimming left V 0 bases short and J 5 bases short, with 17 bases between. CDR1 is MNHEY and CDR2 is SVGEGT in the germline V gene. This CDR3 is CASSYSGTFLRDNSPLHF. CDR3 coding DNA: TGTGCCAGCAGTTACTCTGGGACCTTTTTACGGGATAATTCACCCCTCCACTTT.

This clone came up once. This chain joins TRBV6-5 and TRBJ2-6; D remains unclear. This CDR3 is built from 16 residues. V was clipped by 0 bases and J by 2 bases, with 8 bases between them. Germline values: CDR1 MNHEY, CDR2 SVGAGI. In DNA, the CDR3 is TGTGCCAGCAGTTACTCCCGGATACCTGGGGCCAACGTCCTGACTTTC. Its protein is CASSYSRIPGANVLTF.

The chain couples TRBV27 to TRBJ2-3; 13 bases map to TRBD2. Germline V gives CDR1 MNHEY, CDR2 SMNVEV (reference sequence). With V trimmed by 4 bases and J by 0 bases, 4 bases remained unmatched. The CDR3 runs 17 residues. CDR3 sequence: CASSSGTSGASTDTQYF. The DNA of the CDR3 is TGTGCCAGCAGTTCAGGGACTAGCGGGGCTAGCACAGATACGCAGTATTTT.

This chain links TRBV4-3 with TRBJ1-3; D uncertain. Trimming pared 0 bases from V and 0 bases from J, leaving 12 bases between. CDR1 and CDR2 (germline): LGHNA, YSLEER. The CDR3 is made up of 17 amino acids. CDR3 bases: TGCGCCAGCAGCCAAGACCTAGCCAGCGTCTCTGGAAACACCATATATTTT. Amino acids: CASSQDLASVSGNTIYF.

The rearrangement links TRBV27 to TRBJ2-1; D might be TRBD1 (5 bases). Germline values: CDR1 MNHEY, CDR2 SMNVEV (reference sequence). The CDR3 length is 17 residues. V gave up 3 bases and J gave up 1 base, with 16 bases separating them. CDR3 amino acids: CASSFPGWAGSYNEQFF. In nucleotides, the CDR3 is TGTGCCAGCAGTTTCCCCGGGTGGGCAGGGTCCTACAATGAGCAGTTCTTC.

V is TRBV7-8 and J is TRBJ2-7; no clear D. V was trimmed by 5 bases and J by 12 bases, leaving 11 bases between them. The CDR3 is 10 residues long. Germline lookup yields CDR1 SGHVS and CDR2 FQNEAQ. CDR3 region: CASSQDPLYF. The CDR3 nucleotides are TGTGCCAGCAGCCAGGACCCGCTGTACTTC. Full variable domain (missing parts from reference TRBV7-8 and TRBJ2-7): GAGVSQSPRYKVAKRGQDVALRCDPISGHVSLFWYQQALGQGPEFLTYFQNEAQLDKSGLPSDRFFAERPEGSVSTLKIQRTQQEDSAVYLCASSQDPLYFGPGTRLTVT.

This chain connects TRBV2 to TRBJ2-1; D gene uncertain. The CDR3 is 11 residues long. Trimming took off 5 bases at V and 15 bases at J, with 14 bases between the two ends. Germline V gene sequence: CDR1 SNHLY, CDR2 FYNNEI. The chain's CDR3 is CASSLLGGGFF. The DNA for the CDR3 is TGTGCCAGCAGTTTGCTAGGTGGTGGGTTCTTC.

The rearrangement links TRBV9 to TRBJ1-1; the D is unclear. V was trimmed by 4 bases and J by 8 bases, leaving 18 bases between them. Germline V gene sequence: CDR1 SGDLS, CDR2 YYNGEE. CDR3 size: 14 residues. The CDR3 nucleotides read TGTGCCAGCAGCCAAGGACTTTTAGGACCGGAAGCTTTCTTT. Protein: CASSQGLLGPEAFF. The variable domain in full, with the rest retrieved from reference TRBV9 and TRBJ1-1, is DSGVTQTPKHLITATGQRVTLRCSPRSGDLSVYWYQQSLDQGLQFLIQYYNGEERAKGNILERFSAQQFPDLHSELNLSSLELGDSALYFCASSQGLLGPEAFFGQGTRLTVV.

This chain uses TRBV16 with TRBJ2-3; 9 bases are shared with TRBD2. CDR1 KGHSY and CDR2 FQNENV come from the germline V gene. With V trimmed by 4 bases and J by 3 bases, 5 bases remained unmatched. The CDR3 sequence is 15 residues long. The CDR3 DNA reads as TGTGCCAGCAGCCGGCTGGGACTAGCAACAGATACGCAGTATTTT. Translated: CASSRLGLATDTQYF. The whole variable domain, remainder taken from reference TRBV16 and TRBJ2-3, is GEEVAQTPKHLVRGEGQKAKLYCAPIKGHSYVFWYQQVLKNEFKFLISFQNENVFDETGMPKERFSAKCLPNSPCSLEIQATKLEDSAVYFCASSRLGLATDTQYFGPGTRLTVL.

The genes are TRBV27 and TRBJ1-6; maybe TRBD1 (5 bases). V shed 3 bases and J shed 7 bases, with 10 bases lying between them. Germline V gives CDR1 MNHEY, CDR2 SMNVEV (reference sequence). The CDR3 is 14 residues long. The CDR3 reads CASSLGGYNSPLHF. The CDR3 bases are TGTGCCAGCAGTTTGGGGGGTTACAATTCACCCCTCCACTTT.

The sample holds one count of this clone. The genes are TRBV4-3 and TRBJ1-1, with 9 bases aligning to TRBD1. CDR1 is LGHNA, CDR2 YSLEER, per germline. The CDR3 is made up of 15 amino acids. Germline trimming cut 2 bases from V and 1 base from J; bases unmatched to any gene: 2. CDR3 amino acids: CASSQQGQGNTEAFF. The CDR3 DNA reads TGCGCCAGCAGCCAACAGGGACAGGGGAACACTGAAGCTTTCTTT.

The chain uses TRBV6-1 and TRBJ2-3; D might be TRBD1 (7 bases). Germline CDR1 is MNHNS and CDR2 is SASEGT. Trimming stripped 5 bases from V and 3 bases from J, with 9 bases between. This CDR3 comprises 13 residues. The chain's CDR3 is CASSSGGTDTQYF. The CDR3 DNA follows: TGTGCCAGCAGTTCAGGGGGGACAGATACGCAGTATTTT.

The rearrangement links TRBV24-1 to TRBJ2-1, with 8 bases that match TRBD1. Germline V lookup: CDR1 KGHDR, CDR2 SFDVKD. This CDR3 is built from 14 residues. Unmatched junction bases numbered 6, after V lost 4 bases and J lost 8 bases. The CDR3 is CATSDPDRGYEQFF. Written as DNA, the CDR3 is TGTGCCACCAGTGACCCTGACAGGGGCTATGAGCAGTTCTTC.

This chain joins TRBV6-5 and TRBJ2-3; 9 bases map to TRBD2. Germline CDR1 reads MNHEY; CDR2 reads SVGAGI. V lost 6 bases and J lost 4; bases outside the gene matches: 2. CDR3 length: 13 amino acids. CDR3 sequence: CASRAGGPDTQYF. The CDR3 region has the DNA TGTGCCAGCAGGGCGGGGGGGCCAGATACGCAGTATTTT.

The chain recombines TRBV29-1 with TRBJ1-5; D gene ambiguous. Germline values: CDR1 SQVTM, CDR2 ANQGSEA. The CDR3 has 16 residues. Between the trimmed V and J ends, which lost 1 base and 0 bases, there was a span of 13 bases. The CDR3 sequence is CSVEGPPTDSNQPQHF. The DNA of the CDR3 is TGCAGCGTTGAAGGCCCCCCCACAGATAGCAATCAGCCCCAGCATTTT.